This entry concerns a single TCR beta chain. The data stem from a study of blood T cell repertoires in COVID-19. The germline V gene encodes CDR1 SEHNR and CDR2 FQNEAQ (reference sequence). V shed 5 bases and J shed 3 bases, with 14 bases lying between them. The CDR3 runs 15 residues. The Seattle patients, enrolled during active infection, were followed longitudinally. TCRdb's copy holds only in-frame clones and misses some; the assay was immunoSEQ multiplex PCR. Altogether around 290,000 clones are present, 86% being singletons, with the ten largest covering about an eighth. The chain has TRBV7-9 and TRBJ2-1; D is possibly TRBD2 (6 bases). Source material: peripheral blood. The source of this sequence is a woman between 65 and 79 years old with COVID-19, enrolled during active disease. This CDR3 is CASSILVGGYNEQFF. CDR3 coding DNA: TGTGCCAGCAGCATACTAGTGGGGGGCTACAATGAGCAGTTCTTC.